This T cell receptor (beta chain) was found in a study of CD8+CD57+ T cells in acquired aplastic anemia. About the study: Mean yield of DNA from sorted CD4+ and CD8+ cells was approximately 3 ug.

According to the study, genomic DNA was the template for TCR beta VDJ and CDR3 profiling. TCRdb ran MiXCR on the reads and lists one entry per CDR3 protein. The sample carries 200,000 to 300,000 distinct CDR3 sequences, roughly half recorded once. Per the germline V gene, CDR1 is ENHRY and CDR2 is SYGVKD. CDR3 size: 13 residues. Points on this clonotype: Its antigen is unknown. The conserved phenylalanine or tryptophan is not found at the CDR3 terminus, so this likely reflects a read error.

Those patients picked for sequencing had displayed CD8+CD57+ cell expansion on flow cytometry. Findings and caveats of the study: Patients and controls shared under 35 CD8+ CDR3 sequences, which appeared highly expressed in patients and within their immunodominant clones.

This clonotype was sampled from a human donor with aplastic anemia. The chain is built from TRBV10-3 and TRBJ1-1; D is undetermined. Sequences were obtained from sorted CD4+, CD8+, or CD8+CD57+ T cells (not recorded which) from PBMCs. CDR3 nucleotide sequence: TGTGCCAGCAGTTATGGGCGTAACACTGAAGCTTTCTCT. Translation: CASSYGRNTEAFS.